This T cell receptor (beta chain) derives from a study of regulatory T cells in long-lasting Graves disease. Study-wide context: Prior antithyroid drug treatment in newly diagnosed Graves' patients lasted under 3 months. Whole-study findings and limits: TRBV28, TRBJ1-2 and TRBJ2-5 were segments that persistent disease favored.

The CDR3 is made up of 11 amino acids. Germline V gene data show CDR1 as SEHNR and CDR2 as FQNEAQ (reference sequence). V lost 1 base and J lost 9, with 4 bases in between. Documented time point: newly diagnosed GD, antithyroid drugs for less than 3 months. RNA isolated from PBMCs was used to make the TCR library. The guidelines of the American Thyroid Association were the basis for diagnosing Graves' disease. Relying on iRepertoire HTBI primers and Arm-PCR of CDR3 regions, the team built TCR beta libraries. MiXCR was run by TCRdb on the multiplex PCR reads, yielding one entry per CDR3 protein. This table holds approximately 400,000 distinct CDR3 sequences, 15% found once. This clonotype has only one observation. Its specificity is not known.

The rearrangement uses TRBV7-9 and TRBJ2-1; D ambiguous. The sample here was peripheral blood mononuclear cells (PBMCs), taken at new diagnosis, from a patient treated with antithyroid drugs. The source is a female donor with Graves disease. In DNA form, the CDR3 reads TGTGCCAGCAGCTTAGTGGTTGAGCAGTTCTTC. Translation: CASSLVVEQFF. The full variable domain, rest sourced from reference TRBV7-9 and TRBJ2-1, is DTGVSQNPRHKITKRGQNVTFRCDPISEHNRLYWYRQTLGQGPEFLTYFQNEAQLEKSRLLSDRFSAERPKGSFSTLEIQRTEQGDSAMYLCASSLVVEQFFGPGTRLTVL.